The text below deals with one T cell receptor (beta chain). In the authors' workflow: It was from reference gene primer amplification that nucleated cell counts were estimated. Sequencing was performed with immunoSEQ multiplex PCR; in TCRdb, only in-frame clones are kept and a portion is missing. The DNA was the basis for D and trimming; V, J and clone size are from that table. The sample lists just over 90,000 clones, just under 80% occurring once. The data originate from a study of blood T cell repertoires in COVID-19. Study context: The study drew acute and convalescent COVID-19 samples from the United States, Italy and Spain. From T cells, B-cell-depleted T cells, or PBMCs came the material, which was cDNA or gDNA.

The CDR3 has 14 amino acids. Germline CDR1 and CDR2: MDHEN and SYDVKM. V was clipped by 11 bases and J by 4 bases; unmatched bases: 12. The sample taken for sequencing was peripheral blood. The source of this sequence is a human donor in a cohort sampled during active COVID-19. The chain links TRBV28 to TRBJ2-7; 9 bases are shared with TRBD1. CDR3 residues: CAAGRGTGWYEQYF. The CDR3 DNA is TGTGCCGCGGGGCGGGGGACAGGGTGGTACGAGCAGTACTTC.